These T cell receptor beta chains were read from a single sample in a study of blood T cells in healthy people across ages. TCRdb passed the 5' RACE reads through MiXCR, listing each CDR3 protein once. The sample consists of 1.5 million to 2 million distinct CDR3 sequences, about two fifths of them appearing once. The sequenced sample consisted of blood. These receptors came from a human donor in good health. Each CDR3 is given with its conserved first and last residue. A D gene is named only where the DNA matches it firmly. Some rows mark clone size as missing; the rest say once, few, many or name a class of expanded clone.

V	size	D	J	DNA	CDR3
TRBV20-1	.	TRBD2	TRBJ2-5	TGCAGTGCTAGAGATCTCCTAGCGGGGATACAAGAGACCCAGTACTTC	CSARDLLAGIQETQYF
TRBV27	.	TRBD1	TRBJ2-7	TGTGCCAGCAGTCCGACAGGGTACCCTTTCTCCTACGAGCAGTACTTC	CASSPTGYPFSYEQYF
TRBV20-1	.	.	TRBJ2-1	TGCAGTGCTAGAGATCGGGTAGGACTAAGGCCTAGAGATGAGCAGTTCTTC	CSARDRVGLRPRDEQFF
TRBV29-1	few	TRBD1	TRBJ1-1	TGCAGCGTCGCGGGGACAGGGAAGGGCACTGAAGCTTTCTTT	CSVAGTGKGTEAFF
TRBV9	.	.	TRBJ1-5	TGTGCCAGCAGCGTAGGGGGGGGTTATCAGCCCCAGCATTTT	CASSVGGGYQPQHF
TRBV12-3/TRBV12-4	.	TRBD1	TRBJ2-5	TGTGCCGGCAGCTCCGCCGGTGAGGGACAGCAAGAGACCCAGTACTTC	CAGSSAGEGQQETQYF
TRBV20-1	few	.	TRBJ2-3	TGCAGTGCTAGAGAATTTGGAGCTGGATTAGCGGCCACCACAGATACGCAGTATTTT	CSAREFGAGLAATTDTQYF
TRBV15	few	.	TRBJ2-5	TGTGCCACCAAGGAGGGGAGCCCCTCTATCGAGACCCAGTACTTC	CATKEGSPSIETQYF
TRBV28	.	TRBD1	TRBJ1-2	TGTGCCAGCCTATCCAGGGGGCGCGAAGGCTACACCTTC	CASLSRGREGYTF
TRBV5-5	.	.	TRBJ1-5	TGTGCCAGCAGCTTGGGGCTACAGCCCAATCAGCCCCAGCATTTT	CASSLGLQPNQPQHF
TRBV7-2	once	TRBD2	TRBJ2-7	TGTGCCAGCAGCTCCTCGGGGGGAACCATAACCTACGAGCAGTACTTC	CASSSSGGTITYEQYF
TRBV11-2	once	TRBD1	TRBJ1-6	TGTGCCAGCAGCCCTAAGCCCCGGGACAGGGTAAATTCACCCCTCCACTTT	CASSPKPRDRVNSPLHF
TRBV9	.	.	TRBJ2-1	TGTGCCAGCGGCGCACGGCAGGGGCTAACCTACAATGAGCAGTTCTTC	CASGARQGLTYNEQFF
TRBV28	many	.	TRBJ2-5	TGCGCCAGCAGCTTAGGACTAGGGGGCGAGACCCAGTACTTC	CASSLGLGGETQYF
TRBV18	few	.	TRBJ2-7	TGTGCCAGCTCACCGGGGTTTCCTCCCTACGAGCAGTACTTC	CASSPGFPPYEQYF
TRBV7-3	few	.	TRBJ2-3	TGTGCCAGCAGCTACGGGACGGGAGATACGCAGTATTTT	CASSYGTGDTQYF
TRBV7-9	few	TRBD2	TRBJ2-1	TGTGCCAGCGTTAGCGGGGACTACAATGAGCAGTTCTTC	CASVSGDYNEQFF
TRBV18	few	.	TRBJ2-7	TGTGCCAGCTCGCCGGGGGCGGCTGGCTACTACGAGCAGTACTTC	CASSPGAAGYYEQYF
TRBV7-9	few	.	TRBJ1-2	TGTGCCAGCGGCCGGGACGGGTATGGCTACACCTTC	CASGRDGYGYTF
TRBV11-3	few	.	TRBJ2-5	TGTGCCAGCAGCACGAAGCGCGGACGCCTCCAAGAGACCCAGTACTTC	CASSTKRGRLQETQYF
TRBV5-1	.	TRBD2	TRBJ2-7	TGCGCCAGCAGCTTGGAACTACCGGGGGGGTACGAGCAGTACTTC	CASSLELPGGYEQYF
TRBV9	few	TRBD2	TRBJ2-1	TGTGCCAGCAGCGCCGGACTAGCGGGGGTTTCCTACAATGAGCAGTTCTTC	CASSAGLAGVSYNEQFF
TRBV6-6	.	TRBD2	TRBJ2-1	TGTGCCAGCACCAAGGGTAGCGGGGGGAGAGAGACCCAGTTCTTC	CASTKGSGGRETQFF
TRBV4-1	few	.	TRBJ2-6	TGCGCCAGCAGCCCCGGCATCCGGAGAACTGGGGCCAACGTCCTGACTTTC	CASSPGIRRTGANVLTF
TRBV4-1	few	.	TRBJ2-7	TGCGCCAGCAGCCAAGAGACAGAGTACTACGAGCAGTACTTC	CASSQETEYYEQYF
TRBV7-8	.	.	TRBJ1-1	TGTGCCAGCAACCCGACATATAACACTGAAGCTTTCTTT	CASNPTYNTEAFF
TRBV30	.	TRBD2	TRBJ2-3	TGTGCCTGGTTTGGCCCCCTAGCGGGGTTTGTAGATACGCAGTATTTT	CAWFGPLAGFVDTQYF
TRBV4-3	once	.	TRBJ2-3	TGCGCCAGTAGCCAAGTCCGTTCGGGGACAGATACGCAGTATTTT	CASSQVRSGTDTQYF
TRBV6-5	.	TRBD1	TRBJ2-3	TGTGCCAGCAGTTACCAGGGGTTAAGGGGGCTAAGCACAGATACGCAGTATTTT	CASSYQGLRGLSTDTQYF
TRBV7-2	.	.	TRBJ1-2	TGTGCCAGCCTCCAGATCGGGGGGAAGGATGGCTACACCTTC	CASLQIGGKDGYTF
TRBV2	many	.	TRBJ2-5	TGTGCCAGCAGTGTCTTGGAGACCCAGTACTTC	CASSVLETQYF
TRBV7-2	once	.	TRBJ2-7	TGTGCCAGCAGCTTAGATTCCGGGGCCAATTCCTACGAGCAGTACTTC	CASSLDSGANSYEQYF
TRBV11-2	.	.	TRBJ1-3	TGTGCCAGCAGCGTCAATGGAAACACCATATATTTT	CASSVNGNTIYF
TRBV4-3	.	TRBD1	TRBJ1-2	TGCGCCAGCAGCCAAGTGGGGTACCTGGACAGGGTTAACTATGGCTACACCTTC	CASSQVGYLDRVNYGYTF
TRBV15	.	.	TRBJ2-7	TGTGCCACCAGCAGCCTTAATAACAGGGCAGGGGCCGAGCAGTACTTC	CATSSLNNRAGAEQYF
TRBV12-3/TRBV12-4	few	.	TRBJ2-1	TGTGCCAGCAATTCCGTAGGGGCGGCAAACAATGAGCAGTTCTTC	CASNSVGAANNEQFF